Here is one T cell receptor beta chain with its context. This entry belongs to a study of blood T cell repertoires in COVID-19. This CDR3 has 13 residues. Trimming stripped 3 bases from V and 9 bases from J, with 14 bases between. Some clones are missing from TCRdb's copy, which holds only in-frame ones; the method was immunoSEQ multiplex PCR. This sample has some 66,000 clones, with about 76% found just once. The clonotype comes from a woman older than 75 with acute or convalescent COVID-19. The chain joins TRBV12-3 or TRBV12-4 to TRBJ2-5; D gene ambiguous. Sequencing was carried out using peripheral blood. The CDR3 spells CASSFAESTAQYF. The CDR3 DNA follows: TGTGCCAGCAGTTTTGCTGAGAGTACGGCCCAGTACTTC.